This T cell receptor (delta chain) was observed in a study of γδ T cells in repeated Plasmodium falciparum infection. About the research overall: Timepoints: baseline, immediately before selected infections, and 21 days after every infection.

TCRdb redid clone calling on the multiplex PCR reads using CATT. The sample records approximately 93,000 delta-chain clones, less than 1% being singletons. Vgamma9/Vdelta2+ and Vdelta2-negative gammadelta T cells were flow-sorted from PBMC for bulk sequencing. General observations from the study: Donors in Mali lived in a small rural village, largely one ethnic group. Repeated controlled infections reportedly drove waves of new clonotype selection in Vdelta2-negative, mostly Vdelta1+, gammadelta repertoires. Compared with Australian children, Malian Vdelta2-negative repertoires seemed more clonal, less diverse, less shared.

At least ten counts were recorded for this clone. Its antigen is as yet unknown. The TCRdb protein, from a much larger clone, departs from this DNA's translation at residue 7, likely by read error; the protein shown derives from the DNA. The junction had 4 bases not matched to a gene; V was cut back by 0 bases and J by 3 bases. Germline V gene sequence: CDR1 GEAIGNYY, CDR2 EKD. The CDR3 consists of 16 residues. The chain has TRDV2 and TRDJ1; TRDD3 aligns across 12 bases. Sequenced input: gamma-delta T cells from blood. This sequence originates from a pool of human donors (malaria-infected and uninfected, not separated). The CDR3 bases are TGTGCCTGTGACACCGTTGCTGGGGGATACGCCGATAAACTCATCTTT. This translates into CACDTVAGGYADKLIF.